These 32 T cell receptor beta chains came from one sample sequenced in a study of blood T cell repertoires in COVID-19. Produced via immunoSEQ multiplex PCR; TCRdb's table is partial and in-frame only. The sample lists around 29,000 clones; 55% to 80% were seen once. Specimen: peripheral blood. These receptors originate from a human donor in a cohort sampled during active COVID-19.

The chain is built from TRBV10-2 and TRBJ2-3; TRBD2 agrees at 9 bases. The CDR3 runs to 14 residues. V was pared by 7 bases and J by 5 bases, with 7 bases of the junction left unmatched. Germline values: CDR1 WSHSY, CDR2 SAAADI. CDR3 coding DNA: TGCGCCAGCACGGTTAGCGGGAGTCAAGATACGCAGTATTTT. Residues: CASTVSGSQDTQYF.

This clone was seen more than once but under ten times. The CDR3 coding sequence is TGTGCCAGCAGCTTCCGGGGGTCTAACTACGAGCAGTACTTC. It specifies CASSFRGSNYEQYF. This chain uses TRBV5-4 with TRBJ2-7; D perhaps matches TRBD2 (6 bases). The CDR3 totals 14 residues. With 2 bases removed from V and 3 bases from J, the gap between germline ends came to 12 bases. Germline CDR1 and CDR2: SGHNT and YYREEE (reference sequence).

This clone was observed a handful of times. The chain combines TRBV12-3 or TRBV12-4 with TRBJ1-3, with no clear D. Trimming cost V 6 bases and J 4 bases, with 10 bases left between them. The CDR3 has 13 residues. The CDR3, as DNA: TGTGCCAGCAGCCTATCGGAGGGAAACACCATATATTTT. Protein product: CASSLSEGNTIYF.

This clone was seen a handful of times. The J gene is TRBJ2-1, the V gene TRBV10-3; D is perhaps TRBD1 (5 bases). Trimming stripped 0 bases from V and 7 bases from J, with 7 bases between. This CDR3 has 13 amino acids. Germline CDR1 is ENHRY and CDR2 is SYGVKD. CDR3: CAISESAGNEQFF. Here the CDR3 DNA reads TGTGCCATCAGTGAGTCTGCAGGGAATGAGCAGTTCTTC.

As DNA, the CDR3 is TGTGCCACCAGTGACCTCCGGACATATAGCAATCAGCCCCAGCATTTT. Its translation is CATSDLRTYSNQPQHF. The rearrangement links TRBV24-1 to TRBJ1-5; a weak D match, TRBD1 (5 bases). Germline lookup yields CDR1 KGHDR and CDR2 SFDVKD. V lost 4 bases to trimming and J lost 0 bases, with 12 bases between them. The CDR3 extends over 16 amino acids.

The chain links TRBV6-5 to TRBJ2-1; 10 nucleotides line up with TRBD2. The CDR3 consists of 14 residues. Germline loops: CDR1 MNHEY, CDR2 SVGAGI. V trimming: 10 bases; J trimming: 4 bases; junction bases outside the gene matches: 7. The chain's CDR3 is CATSGTSVYNEQFF. CDR3 coding DNA: TGTGCCACCTCCGGGACTAGCGTTTACAATGAGCAGTTCTTC.

The gene calls are TRBV3-1 (or the pseudogene TRBV3-2) and TRBJ1-3; no definite D call. Per germline, CDR1 LGHDT and CDR2 YNNKEL (reference sequence). V lost 0 bases to trimming and J lost 8 bases, with 5 bases between them. The CDR3 loop spans 12 amino acids. The DNA for the CDR3 is TGTGCCAGCAGCCAAGATAATGACACCATATATTTT. Protein: CASSQDNDTIYF.

This rearrangement joins TRBV4-1 to TRBJ2-1, with D maybe TRBD1 (6 bases). With 4 bases removed from V and 7 bases from J, the gap between germline ends came to 11 bases. Germline CDR1 MGHRA, CDR2 YSYEKL. The CDR3 has 13 residues. The CDR3 bases are TGCGCCAGCAGCCTACAGGGTGCGAATGAGCAGTTCTTC. Protein product: CASSLQGANEQFF.

The table lists this clone with a count of one. This chain uses TRBV28 with TRBJ2-2; TRBD1 aligns across 10 bases. Per germline, CDR1 MDHEN and CDR2 SYDVKM. The J segment lost 4 bases and the V segment lost 5 bases, leaving 4 bases of the junction unmatched. The CDR3 extends over 15 amino acids. The CDR3 DNA reads as TGTGCCAGCAGTCTTCGGACAGGGGGCACCGGGGAGCTGTTTTTT. Translated: CASSLRTGGTGELFF.

This clone has only one observation. This rearrangement joins TRBV11-2 to TRBJ2-7; D might be TRBD1 (6 bases). The CDR3 totals 15 residues. Trimming removed 2 bases from V and 2 bases from J, with 13 bases in between. From germline, CDR1 is SGHAT and CDR2 FQNNGV. The CDR3 DNA reads as TGTGCCAGCAGCTTATCTGACGGGGACACCTACGAGCAGTACTTC. Amino acid sequence: CASSLSDGDTYEQYF.

The chain carries TRBV6-5 and TRBJ2-2; possibly TRBD2 for D (6 bases). This CDR3 comprises 15 residues. Germline-derived CDR1 and CDR2 are MNHEY and SVGAGI. V was shortened by 4 bases and J by 1 base, with 10 bases between the two germline ends. CDR3 protein: CASSFSTRNTGELFF. DNA for the CDR3: TGTGCCAGCAGTTTCTCGACTAGGAACACCGGGGAGCTGTTTTTT.

This clone has only one observation. DNA for the CDR3: TGTGCCAGCAGTTACCTTGGACAGGCAGCCTATGGCTACACCTTC. Protein product: CASSYLGQAAYGYTF. The chain has TRBV6-6 and TRBJ1-2; 7 nucleotides align to TRBD1. The trim removed 2 bases at V and 4 bases at J, leaving 7 bases unmatched. Germline CDR1 reads MNHNY; CDR2 reads SVGAGI (reference sequence). The CDR3 runs 15 residues.

This clone has ten or more counts. The rearrangement links TRBV7-2 to TRBJ2-7; D may be TRBD2 (6 bases). CDR1 and CDR2 from the germline V gene are SGHTA and FQGNSA. Trimming left V 1 base short and J 3 bases short, with 13 bases between. This CDR3 contains 15 residues. The CDR3 region is CASSLGGRYLYEQYF. CDR3 bases: TGTGCCAGCAGCTTAGGGGGGAGGTATCTCTACGAGCAGTACTTC.

The chain employs TRBV27 and TRBJ2-4, with TRBD1 matching over 7 bases. Trimming removed 8 bases from V and 1 base from J; junction bases left unmatched: 5. The CDR3 consists of 14 residues. Germline-derived CDR1 and CDR2 are MNHEY and SMNVEV (reference sequence). CDR3 amino acids: CASGRQGAKNIQYF. The CDR3 DNA is TGTGCCAGCGGACGACAGGGTGCCAAAAACATTCAGTACTTC.

This chain connects TRBV28 to TRBJ2-2; 7 bases are a match to TRBD1. CDR3 length: 17 residues. Germline-derived CDR1 and CDR2 are MDHEN and SYDVKM. Losses at the gene ends were 5 bases for V and 0 bases for J; bases not matched to a gene: 9. The CDR3 reads CASSLPTGKTNTGELFF. The CDR3 coding sequence is TGTGCCAGCAGTCTACCGACAGGGAAGACGAACACCGGGGAGCTGTTTTTT.

V gene TRBV4-3 combines with J gene TRBJ2-3, with 8 nucleotides matching TRBD2. Germline V gene lookup returns CDR1 LGHNA and CDR2 YSLEER. Trimming cost V 0 bases and J 5 bases; bases outside gene matches: 7. The CDR3 has 16 residues. The CDR3 nucleotides read TGCGCCAGCAGCCAAGACTTTAGCGGGGTTGTAGATACGCAGTATTTT. It translates to CASSQDFSGVVDTQYF.

The J gene is TRBJ2-7, the V gene TRBV28; 9 bases map to TRBD2. The CDR3 has 13 amino acids. Germline trimming cut 9 bases from V and 3 bases from J; bases unmatched to any gene: 6. The V gene's germline CDR1 is MDHEN and CDR2 SYDVKM. The CDR3 DNA follows: TGTGCCAGTGTACGTAGCGGGAGCTACGAGCAGTACTTC. Translated, it gives CASVRSGSYEQYF.

The chain is built from TRBV29-1 and TRBJ1-1, with D tentatively TRBD1 (6 bases). Trimming removed 4 bases from V and 5 bases from J, with 11 bases in between. Germline V gene lookup returns CDR1 SQVTM and CDR2 ANQGSEA. The CDR3 totals 12 residues. The CDR3 here is CSVAQGRTEAFF. Here the CDR3 DNA reads TGCAGCGTTGCCCAGGGGCGGACTGAAGCTTTCTTT.

This chain joins TRBV2 and TRBJ1-2; D unresolved. Germline CDR1 and CDR2: SNHLY and FYNNEI. Trimming took 1 base from V and 4 from J, leaving 7 bases between them. The CDR3 extends over 13 amino acids. The CDR3 nucleotides read TGTGCCAGCAGTGAAGGAGTTCCCTATGGCTACACCTTC. Residues: CASSEGVPYGYTF. Using reference TRBV2 and TRBJ1-2 for the parts outside the CDR3, the full variable domain is EPEVTQTPSHQVTQMGQEVILRCVPISNHLYFYWYRQILGQKVEFLVSFYNNEISEKSEIFDDQFSVERPDGSNFTLKIRSTKLEDSAMYFCASSEGVPYGYTFGSGTRLTVV.

V gene TRBV4-1 combines with J gene TRBJ2-7; D is possibly TRBD1 (6 bases). Germline CDR1 reads MGHRA; CDR2 reads YSYEKL. This CDR3 spans 15 amino acids. Trimming left V 1 base short and J 3 bases short, with 13 bases between. Written as DNA, the CDR3 is TGCGCCAGCAGCCAAGCACCAGGGGTTTACTACGAGCAGTACTTC. As protein: CASSQAPGVYYEQYF.

CDR3 sequence: CASSLALGSHEQYF. Written as DNA, the CDR3 is TGTGCCAGCAGCTTAGCGCTGGGTAGCCACGAGCAGTACTTC. This chain joins TRBV7-8 and TRBJ2-7; D is ambiguous. V was pared by 0 bases and J by 5 bases, with 11 bases between. Germline assignment: CDR1 SGHVS and CDR2 FQNEAQ. The CDR3 is made up of 14 amino acids.

As DNA, the CDR3 is TGTGCCAGCAGCTCCCATCTCAATGGGCAGACCTCAACTAATGAAAAACTGTTTTTT. Encoded protein: CASSSHLNGQTSTNEKLFF. V usage is TRBV11-3 and J usage is TRBJ1-4; D not certain. Trimming cost V 4 bases and J 0 bases, with 21 bases left between them. This CDR3 has 19 residues. Germline CDR1 and CDR2: SGHNT and YENEEA.

This clone was seen a few times. This chain joins TRBV6-5 and TRBJ1-2; a possible D gene is TRBD1 (5 bases). Trimming took 2 bases from V and 4 from J, leaving 17 bases between them. This CDR3 comprises 16 residues. The germline CDR1 and CDR2 sequences are MNHEY and SVGAGI. CDR3 DNA: TGTGCCAGCAGTTACGGCAGGGCCCCGCAATTCTATGGCTACACCTTC. Residues: CASSYGRAPQFYGYTF.

This chain links TRBV7-6 with TRBJ2-2; 13 bases align to TRBD2. Germline CDR1 and CDR2: SGHVS and FNYEAQ. V was pared by 1 base and J by 0 bases, with 2 bases of the junction left unmatched. This CDR3 contains 18 residues. CDR3 protein: CASSLGLAGGPNTGELFF. The CDR3 DNA reads TGTGCCAGCAGCTTAGGACTAGCGGGAGGACCGAACACCGGGGAGCTGTTTTTT.

The sample holds a few counts of this clone. The V call is TRBV9, the J call TRBJ2-3; TRBD2 agrees at 10 bases. V trimming: 0 bases; J trimming: 0 bases; junction bases outside the gene matches: 4. CDR1 is SGDLS, CDR2 YYNGEE, per germline. The CDR3 runs to 17 residues. CDR3 residues: CASSVGALAGSTDTQYF. DNA for the CDR3: TGTGCCAGCAGCGTAGGCGCACTAGCGGGAAGCACAGATACGCAGTATTTT.

The rearrangement uses TRBV5-4 and TRBJ1-3; D is uncertain. The CDR3 loop spans 12 amino acids. Germline values: CDR1 SGHNT, CDR2 YYREEE (reference sequence). V was trimmed by 5 bases and J by 4 bases, leaving 7 bases between them. CDR3 in amino acids: CASSLFGNTIYF. Here the CDR3 DNA reads TGTGCCAGCAGTCTATTCGGAAACACCATATATTTT.

The chain combines TRBV6-2 or TRBV6-3 with TRBJ1-2; D is uncertain. There are 13 residues in the CDR3. V gave up 5 bases and J gave up 8 bases, with 15 bases separating them. CDR1 MNHEY and CDR2 SVGEGT come from the germline V gene. CDR3 protein: CASSTTTRRGYTF. Here the CDR3 DNA reads TGTGCCAGCAGTACTACGACCCGGAGGGGCTACACCTTC.

V usage is TRBV7-6 and J usage is TRBJ1-5; 9 positions agree with TRBD1. Germline V gene data show CDR1 as SGHVS and CDR2 as FNYEAQ. The CDR3 runs 18 residues. Trimming removed 3 bases from V and 6 bases from J; junction bases left unmatched: 15. CDR3 protein: CASSLASYRGRGGQPQHF. The CDR3 DNA reads TGTGCCAGCAGCTTGGCCTCTTACAGGGGGCGCGGAGGTCAGCCCCAGCATTTT.

V gene TRBV7-2 combines with J gene TRBJ2-1; maybe TRBD2 (5 bases). The CDR3 runs to 15 residues. Germline CDR1 SGHTA, CDR2 FQGNSA. Trimming took off 6 bases at V and 5 bases at J, with 17 bases between the two ends. CDR3 protein: CASSRAGGGNNEQFF. In DNA, the CDR3 is TGTGCCAGCAGTCGGGCAGGCGGAGGTAACAATGAGCAGTTCTTC.

The chain links TRBV5-6 to TRBJ2-7; no firm D call. Trimming removed 2 bases at V and 2 bases at J, with 8 bases between. CDR1 and CDR2 (germline): SGHDT, YYEEEE. The CDR3 spans 13 residues. CDR3 sequence: CASSFGRTYEQYF. The CDR3 nucleotides are TGTGCCAGCAGCTTTGGCAGGACCTACGAGCAGTACTTC.

V gene TRBV28 combines with J gene TRBJ2-5, with unresolved D. Germline V gives CDR1 MDHEN, CDR2 SYDVKM. The CDR3 totals 12 residues. V was clipped by 10 bases and J by 5 bases, with 14 bases between them. The CDR3 nucleotides read TGTGCCACCGCCGGGTCCGGGGAGACCCAGTACTTC. Its translation: CATAGSGETQYF.

The chain has TRBV6-2 or TRBV6-3 and TRBJ2-7, with D perhaps matching TRBD2 (7 bases). Germline V CDR1 and CDR2: MNHEY, SVGEGT. Trimming removed 5 bases from V and 3 bases from J, with 14 bases in between. The CDR3 is made up of 14 amino acids. The CDR3 spells CASSGRRGLYEQYF. For the CDR3, the DNA is TGTGCCAGCAGTGGCAGGCGGGGGCTCTACGAGCAGTACTTC.